What follows is one TCR beta chain and its context. The data are from a study of response to subunit inactivated influenza vaccine. Germline CDR1 SGHRS, CDR2 YFSETQ. J lost 8 bases, V lost 2 bases, and 2 bases had no gene match. This CDR3 contains 13 residues. Via MiXCR, TCRdb re-called the RT-PCR reads, giving one row per CDR3 protein. The sample includes hundreds of thousands of distinct CDR3 sequences, 11% to 15% seen only once; the top ten take 7.5% to 9%. The starting material was PBMCs from blood, obtained 14 to 15 days before vaccination. The rearrangement joins TRBV5-1 to TRBJ2-2; 8 bases align to TRBD1. The TCR originated in a man aged 45 to 65 who received an inactivated influenza vaccine. The CDR3 spells CASSFRDRGELFF. The CDR3 coding sequence is TGCGCCAGCAGCTTCCGGGACAGGGGGGAGCTGTTTTTT. Together with reference TRBV5-1 and TRBJ2-2, the CDR3 gives the full variable domain: KAGVTQTPRYLIKTRGQQVTLSCSPISGHRSVSWYQQTPGQGLQFLFEYFSETQRNKGNFPGRFSGRQFSNSRSEMNVSTLELGDSALYLCASSFRDRGELFFGEGSRLTVL.